The subject of this entry is one TCR beta chain. Its antigen is undetermined. The sample comes from a study of cytomegalovirus exposure and HLA in healthy donors. Trimming cost V 3 bases and J 11 bases, with 19 bases left between them. The CDR3 length is 14 residues. Germline lookup yields CDR1 LNHDA and CDR2 SQIVND (reference sequence). Study findings and constraints: Presence/absence analyses assumed roughly uniform sequencing depth across donors, which may not hold. Researchers had no immune exposure information except CMV serostatus available.

PCR involved 60 Vbeta and 13 Jbeta primers. The assay was immunoSEQ multiplex PCR, and TCRdb's table has in-frame clones only and misses some. Seen here are some 69,000 clones, roughly three quarters observed once, and the top ten hold just under 3%. The sequence was collected from a woman between 25 and 40 years old in good health and CMV-seronegative. V usage is TRBV19 and J usage is TRBJ1-1; TRBD1 might be the D (6 bases). Source material: PBMCs. The CDR3 DNA sequence: TGTGCCAGTAGTATGGCCGGGACACCCCTTGGGGCTTTCTTT. It translates to CASSMAGTPLGAFF.